The 18 T cell receptor beta chains in this list originate from one sample, sequenced in a study of blood T cell repertoires in COVID-19. Using immunoSEQ multiplex PCR, the repertoire was profiled, and TCRdb retains in-frame clones only, with some absent. The repertoire holds tens of thousands of clones, with 84% as singletons. The sequenced sample was peripheral blood. All receptors come from a human donor in a cohort sampled during active COVID-19.

Comment on this clone: At one end, the junction sequence differs from germline, possibly due to a read error. This chain connects TRBV20-1 to TRBJ2-5; 12 bases align to TRBD2. This CDR3 has 17 residues. Germline CDR1 is DFQATT and CDR2 is SNEGSKA (reference sequence). The CDR3 coding sequence is TGCAGTGCTAGTGTGGCTAGCGGGAGGGCCGAGCAAGGGACCCAGTACTTC. The encoded protein is CSASVASGRAEQGTQYF.

The genes are TRBV20-1 and TRBJ2-1; perhaps TRBD2 as D (5 bases). This CDR3 comprises 11 residues. V shed 3 bases and J shed 13 bases, with 13 bases lying between them. The germline V gene has CDR1 DFQATT and CDR2 SNEGSKA (reference sequence). CDR3 loop: CSASPGIAQFF. CDR3 coding DNA: TGCAGTGCTAGCCCCGGGATAGCCCAGTTCTTC.

CDR3 sequence: CASSSRGGNTEAFF. The CDR3 DNA is TGTGCCAGCAGCTCCAGGGGCGGTAACACTGAAGCTTTCTTT. The chain couples TRBV6-5 to TRBJ1-1; TRBD1 is a possible D gene (6 bases). Trimming took off 6 bases at V and 2 bases at J, with 13 bases between the two ends. The germline V gene encodes CDR1 MNHEY and CDR2 SVGAGI. This CDR3 is built from 14 residues.

The chain links TRBV6-6 to TRBJ2-5; the D gene is possibly TRBD1 (6 bases). Germline lookup yields CDR1 MNHNY and CDR2 SVGAGI (reference sequence). With 5 bases removed from V and 4 bases from J, the gap between germline ends came to 14 bases. There are 14 residues in the CDR3. The CDR3 DNA reads TGTGCCAGCAGTCTACCGGGACACAGAGAGACCCAGTACTTC. It is translated as CASSLPGHRETQYF.

The chain links TRBV4-3 to TRBJ1-1, with D possibly matching TRBD1 (5 bases). Germline CDR1 reads LGHNA; CDR2 reads YSLEER. V lost 0 bases, J lost 1 base, and 9 bases lay in between. The CDR3 sequence is 15 residues long. CDR3 DNA sequence: TGCGCCAGCAGCCAAGACGCAGGGCAGAACACTGAAGCTTTCTTT. Residues: CASSQDAGQNTEAFF.

This chain joins TRBV11-3 and TRBJ2-1; 8 positions agree with TRBD2. J was trimmed by 5 bases and V by 5 bases; bases with no gene match: 11. Per germline, CDR1 SGHNT and CDR2 YENEEA. The CDR3 sequence is 16 residues long. The CDR3 loop is CASSKQAVAGNNEQFF. CDR3 sequence (DNA): TGTGCCAGCAGCAAGCAAGCGGTAGCGGGGAACAATGAGCAGTTCTTC.

The chain joins TRBV19 to TRBJ1-1; TRBD1 agrees at 12 bases. There are 14 residues in the CDR3. Per the germline V gene, CDR1 is LNHDA and CDR2 is SQIVND (reference sequence). The V and J ends lost 5 bases and 8 bases, in that order; junction bases with no gene match: 6. The chain's CDR3 is CASSYGTGGREAFF. The CDR3 DNA reads TGTGCCAGTAGTTACGGGACAGGGGGCAGGGAAGCTTTCTTT.

The gene calls are TRBV25-1 and TRBJ1-4; possibly TRBD1 for D (5 bases). CDR1 MGHDK and CDR2 SYGVNS come from the germline V gene. V lost 6 bases to trimming and J lost 4 bases, with 12 bases between them. The CDR3 has 14 residues. The CDR3: CASSVDSLNEKLFF. In DNA form, the CDR3 reads TGTGCCAGCAGCGTAGACAGCCTTAATGAAAAACTGTTTTTT.

The chain has TRBV11-2 and TRBJ2-7; the D gene is possibly TRBD2 (5 bases). Germline V gene data show CDR1 as SGHAT and CDR2 as FQNNGV. The V end lost 3 bases, the J end lost 3 bases, and 6 bases lay between the germline ends. The CDR3 contains 12 residues. In DNA, the CDR3 is TGTGCCAGCAGCTTCGGGGACTACGAGCAGTACTTC. Protein: CASSFGDYEQYF. Combining the CDR3 with reference TRBV11-2 and TRBJ2-7 gives the whole variable domain EAGVAQSPRYKIIEKRQSVAFWCNPISGHATLYWYQQILGQGPKLLIQFQNNGVVDDSQLPKDRFSAERLKGVDSTLKIQPAKLEDSAVYLCASSFGDYEQYFGPGTRLTVT.

J is TRBJ2-7 and V is TRBV7-2; possibly TRBD2 for D (5 bases). Germline V lookup: CDR1 SGHTA, CDR2 FQGNSA. V was clipped by 1 base and J by 2 bases, with 9 bases between them. The CDR3 length is 14 residues. CDR3: CASSLGSGTYEQYF. CDR3 bases: TGTGCCAGCAGCTTAGGGAGCGGAACCTACGAGCAGTACTTC.

The chain couples TRBV7-8 to TRBJ2-2; maybe TRBD2 (6 bases). CDR1 and CDR2 from the germline V gene are SGHVS and FQNEAQ. V shed 5 bases and J shed 1 base, with 17 bases lying between them. The CDR3 totals 17 residues. In nucleotides, the CDR3 is TGTGCCAGCAGCCATCTCGCGGGGCGGGAGAACACCGGGGAGCTGTTTTTT. It codes for CASSHLAGRENTGELFF.

The V call is TRBV11-3, the J call TRBJ1-1; TRBD1 might be the D (5 bases). V lost 0 bases, J lost 0 bases, and 11 bases lay in between. The CDR3 is 16 amino acids. Germline CDR1 and CDR2: SGHNT and YENEEA. The CDR3 DNA reads as TGTGCCAGCAGCTTAGATCTCCGGGGGTTGAACACTGAAGCTTTCTTT. It codes for CASSLDLRGLNTEAFF. The complete variable domain, with remaining parts taken from reference TRBV11-3 and TRBJ1-1, reads EAGVVQSPRYKIIEKKQPVAFWCNPISGHNTLYWYLQNLGQGPELLIRYENEEAVDDSQLPKDRFSAERLKGVDSTLKIQPAELGDSAVYLCASSLDLRGLNTEAFFGQGTRLTVV.

The V and J genes are TRBV6-2 or TRBV6-3 and TRBJ2-1, with 10 bases that match TRBD1. From germline, CDR1 is MNHEY and CDR2 SVGEGT. After removal of 2 bases from V and 3 bases from J, the junction contained 7 bases not matched to a gene. The CDR3 loop spans 17 amino acids. The CDR3 DNA reads as TGTGCCAGCAGTTACCTTTCCGGGACAGGGGACTACAATGAGCAGTTCTTC. Its translation: CASSYLSGTGDYNEQFF.

The V call is TRBV19, the J call TRBJ1-2; 9 nucleotides match TRBD1. The CDR3 spans 15 residues. V was pared by 4 bases and J by 8 bases, with 11 bases of the junction left unmatched. CDR1 is LNHDA, CDR2 SQIVND, per germline (reference sequence). The CDR3 loop is CASSNQYRGRRGYTF. Written as DNA, the CDR3 is TGTGCCAGTAGTAATCAATACAGGGGGCGAAGGGGCTACACCTTC.

The chain is built from TRBV20-1 and TRBJ1-6; 8 nucleotides line up with TRBD1. This CDR3 region has 18 residues. V lost 3 bases, J lost 5 bases, and 15 bases stayed unmatched. Germline CDR1 and CDR2: DFQATT and SNEGSKA (reference sequence). The CDR3 here is CSASSPPRTGNNNSPLHF. In DNA, the CDR3 is TGCAGTGCTAGTAGTCCCCCGCGGACAGGGAATAATAATTCACCCCTCCACTTT.

The rearrangement joins TRBV5-1 to TRBJ2-7; D remains ambiguous. CDR1 SGHRS and CDR2 YFSETQ come from the germline V gene. The CDR3 runs 11 residues. V was trimmed by 5 bases and J by 2 bases, leaving 5 bases between them. The CDR3 protein is CASRAAYEQYF. The CDR3 DNA reads as TGCGCCAGCAGGGCTGCCTACGAGCAGTACTTC.

This chain connects TRBV6-5 to TRBJ2-7; 10 positions match TRBD1. With V trimmed by 6 bases and J by 2 bases, 7 bases remained unmatched. In germline, CDR1 is MNHEY, CDR2 SVGAGI. CDR3 size: 15 residues. The CDR3: CASRADRGAAYEQYF. CDR3 coding DNA: TGTGCCAGCAGGGCGGACAGGGGGGCAGCCTACGAGCAGTACTTC.

This clone is a singleton in its sample. This chain joins TRBV28 and TRBJ2-3; D remains ambiguous. Germline values: CDR1 MDHEN, CDR2 SYDVKM. Between the trimmed V and J ends, which lost 8 bases and 2 bases, there was a span of 8 bases. The CDR3 is made up of 12 amino acids. The CDR3: CASLRYTDTQYF. CDR3 coding DNA: TGTGCCAGCCTCCGGTACACAGATACGCAGTATTTT.